This T cell receptor beta chain was identified during a study of blood T cell repertoires in COVID-19. Study information: Both acute and convalescent COVID-19 samples were obtained from the United States, Italy and Spain. The analysed material was cDNA or gDNA that came from T cells, B-cell-depleted T cells, or PBMCs.

A Seattle source enrolled patients during active infection and followed them longitudinally. How the authors handled the data: Estimates of nucleated cell counts were drawn from the amplification of reference gene primers. Method: immunoSEQ multiplex PCR; TCRdb's copy keeps in-frame clones and lacks some. V and J calls and clone size follow that table, whereas D and trimming were derived from the DNA. The sample holds 170,000 or so clones, around 86% seen once. Germline assignment: CDR1 SGHRS and CDR2 YFSETQ. CDR3 length: 15 amino acids. The V and J ends lost 0 bases and 6 bases respectively, with 15 bases between them.

Sequencing used peripheral blood. This TCR was sampled from a man in his sixties with COVID-19, enrolled during active disease. V is TRBV5-1 and J is TRBJ1-1; D ambiguous. CDR3 loop: CASSLEAGLAAEAFF. The CDR3, as DNA: TGCGCCAGCAGCTTGGAGGCGGGGTTAGCGGCTGAAGCTTTCTTT.